There are many counts of the clone carrying this T cell receptor (beta chain). Its antigen is unknown. Via MiXCR, TCRdb re-called the reads, giving one row per CDR3 protein. The sample contains approximately 500,000 distinct CDR3 sequences, 33% of which appear only once. Germline assignment: CDR1 SGHTA and CDR2 FQGNSA. The CDR3 loop spans 15 amino acids. Trimming removed 5 bases from V and 2 bases from J; junction bases left unmatched: 5. These data belong to a study of T cell repertoires in cytomegalovirus infection. Study information: The authors relied on CMV epitopes, both recently identified HLA-C-restricted and well-studied HLA-B-restricted. CMV infection together with matching HLA type was indicated by public TCR beta signatures.

Findings of the study overall: Frequencies of public TCR beta families were cumulated, and this identified carriers of CMV plus the relevant HLA. Within the response measured ex vivo, HLA-C-restricted CMV-specific TCR beta clonotypes were dominant.

The TCR originated in a human donor in good health (CMV status not recorded). Some clones in this sample may be carry-over from other donors' samples. Source: cultured PBMCs, taken from culture after CMV antigen stimulation. The chain recombines TRBV7-2 with TRBJ2-1; TRBD2 agrees at 8 bases. The CDR3 is CASSAGLATYNEQFF. Written as DNA, the CDR3 is TGTGCCAGCAGCGCCGGACTAGCCACCTACAATGAGCAGTTCTTC.